A selection of T cell receptor beta chains follows, all from one sample in a study of blood T cell repertoires in COVID-19. Method: immunoSEQ multiplex PCR; TCRdb's copy keeps in-frame clones and lacks some. The sample has fewer than 250,000 clones; around four fifths are singletons. What was sequenced was peripheral blood. These TCRs come from an older woman with active or convalescent COVID-19. The CDR3 runs from the conserved cysteine through the conserved F or W. Each record gives: V gene, D gene, J gene, CDR3 protein. D genes are given only for firm matches.

TRBV5-1	TRBD1	TRBJ1-2	CASSNDRGHGYTF
TRBV18	-	TRBJ2-1	CASSPRLEQFF
TRBV19	TRBD1	TRBJ1-2	CASGEGDRAGGTF
TRBV28	TRBD2	TRBJ2-3	CASSPIGREDTDTQYF
TRBV7-6	-	TRBJ1-3	CASSRGGSGNTIYF
TRBV28	TRBD1	TRBJ1-1	CASSLIVGGGRTEAFF
TRBV5-1	TRBD1	TRBJ2-7	CASSFGQGEQYF
TRBV19	-	TRBJ1-1	CASSPQRDILGTPAFF
TRBV28	-	TRBJ1-4	CASLFSSNEKLFF
TRBV28	-	TRBJ2-1	CASSVPRQSSYNEQFF
TRBV3-1/TRBV3-2	-	TRBJ1-5	CASSQGGQSDQPQHF
TRBV29-1	-	TRBJ1-4	CSVRPGTNEKLFF
TRBV4-2	TRBD2	TRBJ2-2	CASSREGSGRVTGELFF
TRBV19	-	TRBJ1-4	CASSIDLGVEKLFF
TRBV30	-	TRBJ1-6	CAWSRNPQGNSPLHF
TRBV10-1	TRBD2	TRBJ2-3	CASSEAGGSTDTQYF
TRBV5-1	-	TRBJ1-2	CASSKGDPISYGYTF
TRBV5-4	-	TRBJ1-6	CASRWGDSPLHF
TRBV9	TRBD1	TRBJ2-7	CASSGWDRGSYEQYF
TRBV11-2	TRBD2	TRBJ2-1	CASSLSGGASYNEQFF
TRBV7-2	-	TRBJ2-5	CASSPQRETQYF
TRBV6-1	TRBD1	TRBJ1-1	CASSEAALGQGGTEAFF
TRBV7-3	TRBD2	TRBJ2-5	CASSPGLARETQYF
TRBV6-5	-	TRBJ1-1	CASSYVTGETEAFF
TRBV7-2	-	TRBJ1-2	CASSLSLYYYGYTF
TRBV11-2	TRBD2	TRBJ2-5	CASKMRGGQETQYF
TRBV7-2	TRBD1	TRBJ1-3	CASSLAVGTGGNTIYF
TRBV6-4	TRBD2	TRBJ2-2	CARVGSNSGTSGAGELFF
TRBV27	-	TRBJ1-5	CASTTGTNNQPQHF
TRBV5-1	TRBD1	TRBJ1-2	CASSIQGEGYTF
TRBV5-1	TRBD1	TRBJ1-2	CASSLGGTDNYGYTF
TRBV28	-	TRBJ1-1	CASSGAELRATEAFF
TRBV3-1/TRBV3-2	-	TRBJ1-1	CASSQMTPNTEAFF
TRBV5-4	-	TRBJ2-3	CASSLFSTDTQYF